A single sample gave rise to the 3 T cell receptor beta chains below, sequenced in a study of blood T cells in healthy people across ages (dated by TCRdb to 2015 to 2017). To prepare the library, 5' RACE was applied. The run used an Illumina HiSeq 2500. A second PCR of 7 to 11 cycles was performed with a sample-barcoded 5' primer and a J-beta primer mix. The public reads were run again by TCRdb, first through fastp at Q25 and then through MiXCR, and only productive beta chains were kept. Every CDR3 protein is listed once, alongside the most common genes and DNA of its rows. Here the sample has about 540,000 distinct CDR3 sequences; nearly 25% occur a single time. Of the sample, roughly 10% falls within the top ten clones. The data also belong to a second study, concerning T cells of mothers and their children.

The specimen was blood. The receptors come from a boy under 18 in good health.

This clonotype has just a few counts. The CDR3 region has the DNA TGTGCCAGCAGAAGAGCGGGAGGAACCGGGGAGCTGTTTTTT. It encodes CASRRAGGTGELFF. The V gene is TRBV25-1, the J gene TRBJ2-2, with TRBD2 matching 9 bases. The V gene end was trimmed by 6 bases and the J gene end by 5 bases; junction bases not matched to a gene: 4. The CDR3 has 14 amino acids. The V gene's germline CDR1 is MGHDK and CDR2 SYGVNS.

This clonotype came up once. The chain recombines TRBV24-1 with TRBJ2-5; 9 bases are shared with TRBD1. The CDR3 sequence is 15 residues long. Germline-derived CDR1 and CDR2 are KGHDR and SFDVKD. V was clipped by 3 bases and J by 5 bases; unmatched bases: 6. The CDR3 loop is CATSDGDRAVETQYF. The CDR3 DNA follows: TGTGCCACCAGTGATGGGGACAGGGCAGTGGAGACCCAGTACTTC.

This clonotype came up a few times. The chain combines TRBV28 with TRBJ2-5; 9 nucleotides align to TRBD2. Judging by the DNA end, TRBJ2-1 fits better; the J call may be wrong. Germline V gives CDR1 MDHEN, CDR2 SYDVKM. The CDR3 runs to 17 residues. The CDR3 loop is CASSLATSGATYNEQFF. In DNA, the CDR3 is TGTGCCAGCAGCCTTGCGACTAGCGGTGCTACCTACAATGAGCAGTTCTTC.